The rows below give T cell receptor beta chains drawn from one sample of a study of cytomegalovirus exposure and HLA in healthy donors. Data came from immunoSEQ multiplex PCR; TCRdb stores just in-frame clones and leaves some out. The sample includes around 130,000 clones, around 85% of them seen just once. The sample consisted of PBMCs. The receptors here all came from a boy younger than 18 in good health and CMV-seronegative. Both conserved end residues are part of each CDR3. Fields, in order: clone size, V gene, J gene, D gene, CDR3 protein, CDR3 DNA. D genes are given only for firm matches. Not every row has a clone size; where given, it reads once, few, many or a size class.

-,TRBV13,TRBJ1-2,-,CASSLQGNYGYTF,TGTGCCAGCAGCTTACAGGGGAACTATGGCTACACCTTC
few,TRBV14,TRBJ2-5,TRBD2,CASSSTTSGETQYF,TGTGCCAGCAGCTCCACCACTAGCGGGGAGACCCAGTACTTC
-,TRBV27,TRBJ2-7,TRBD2,CASSPGASGRSSSYEQYF,TGTGCCAGCAGTCCCGGGGCTAGCGGGAGGTCGAGCTCCTACGAGCAGTACTTC
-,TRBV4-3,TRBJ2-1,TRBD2,CASSRWTSVSSYNEQFF,TGCGCCAGCAGCCGCTGGACTAGCGTTAGCTCCTACAATGAGCAGTTCTTC
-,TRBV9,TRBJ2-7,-,CASSVAGVSGVEQYF,TGTGCCAGCAGCGTAGCGGGAGTAAGTGGGGTCGAGCAGTACTTC
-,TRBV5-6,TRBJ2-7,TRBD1,CASNHPGQPYEQYF,TGTGCCAGCAATCACCCGGGACAGCCCTACGAGCAGTACTTC
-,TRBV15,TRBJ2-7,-,CATSRVTGYEQYF,TGTGCCACCAGCAGAGTAACGGGGTACGAGCAGTACTTC
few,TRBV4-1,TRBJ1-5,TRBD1,CASSQDQTGNQPQHF,TGCGCCAGCAGCCAAGACCAGACAGGGAATCAGCCCCAGCATTTT
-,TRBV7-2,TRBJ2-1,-,CASSLAAGGPYNEQFF,TGTGCCAGCAGCTTAGCGGCCGGGGGGCCTTACAATGAGCAGTTCTTC
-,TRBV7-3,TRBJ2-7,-,CASSLRAGEQYF,TGTGCCAGCAGCTTACGAGCGGGCGAGCAGTACTTC
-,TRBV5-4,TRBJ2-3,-,CASRAPGQSTDTQYF,TGTGCCAGCCGGGCCCCGGGACAAAGCACAGATACGCAGTATTTT
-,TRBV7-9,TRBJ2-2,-,CASSLGPGELFF,TGTGCCAGCAGCCTGGGGCCCGGGGAGCTGTTTTTT
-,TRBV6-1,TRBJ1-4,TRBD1,CASTTGGAVGKLFF,TGTGCCAGCACTACAGGGGGCGCCGTGGGGAAACTGTTTTTT
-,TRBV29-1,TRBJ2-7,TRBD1,CSVGPGGGTGSYEQYF,TGCAGCGTTGGGCCCGGTGGTGGGACAGGTTCCTACGAGCAGTACTTC
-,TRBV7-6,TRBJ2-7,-,CASSTSQVYEQYF,TGTGCCAGCAGCACAAGTCAGGTCTACGAGCAGTACTTC
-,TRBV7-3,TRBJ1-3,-,CASSLAPLTASGNTIYF,TGTGCCAGCAGCTTAGCCCCTTTGACAGCCTCTGGAAACACCATATATTTT
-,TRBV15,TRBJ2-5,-,CATSGAVQETQYF,TGTGCCACCAGCGGGGCAGTACAAGAGACCCAGTACTTC